These T cell receptor beta chains were read from a single sample in a study of blood T cell repertoires in COVID-19. TCRdb's table, derived via immunoSEQ multiplex PCR, lists solely in-frame clones and lacks some. The repertoire consists of 200,000 or so clones, with 86% occurring once and the leading ten covering about 6%. Sequenced input: peripheral blood. Receptors were obtained from a man older than 75 with acute or convalescent COVID-19. Each CDR3 is given with its conserved first and last residue. A D gene is named only where the DNA matches it firmly. Size values are once, few and many counts, or a class for expanded clones, and some rows have none.

j_call	d_call	clone_size	v_call	cdr3_aa	cdr3_nt
TRBJ2-5	TRBD2	.	TRBV2	CASSEGRLAGLQETQYF	TGTGCCAGCAGTGAAGGCAGACTAGCGGGACTCCAAGAGACCCAGTACTTC
TRBJ2-7	.	.	TRBV3-1/TRBV3-2	CASSSVDEQYF	TGTGCCAGCAGTTCCGTTGACGAGCAGTACTTC
TRBJ2-7	TRBD2	.	TRBV18	CASSPGTRYEQYF	TGTGCCAGCTCACCCGGGACTAGATACGAGCAGTACTTC
TRBJ2-3	TRBD2	few	TRBV5-1	CASSLPAGVTDTQYF	TGCGCCAGCAGCTTGCCGGCGGGAGTCACAGATACGCAGTATTTT
TRBJ1-6	.	.	TRBV7-3	CASSFSGGSPLHF	TGTGCCAGCAGCTTCTCCGGTGGTTCACCCCTCCACTTT
TRBJ2-5	TRBD2	.	TRBV30	CAWGAGVSETQYF	TGTGCCTGGGGAGCGGGAGTATCAGAGACCCAGTACTTC
TRBJ1-1	TRBD1	.	TRBV6-1	CASSEAPGGPSEAFF	TGTGCCAGCAGTGAAGCTCCAGGGGGGCCTAGTGAAGCTTTCTTT
TRBJ1-1	.	.	TRBV19	CAAGGRDTEAFF	TGTGCCGCCGGGGGGAGAGACACTGAAGCTTTCTTT
TRBJ1-2	.	.	TRBV7-9	CASSPHSSLGYGYTF	TGTGCCAGCAGCCCTCATTCTTCACTAGGCTATGGCTACACCTTC
TRBJ2-2	TRBD1	.	TRBV5-4	CASSPPGQGPGELFF	TGTGCCAGCAGCCCACCGGGACAGGGCCCCGGGGAGCTGTTTTTT
TRBJ2-3	TRBD2	.	TRBV10-3	CAISPSGGFDTQYF	TGTGCCATCAGTCCTAGCGGGGGGTTCGATACGCAGTATTTT
TRBJ1-1	TRBD1	.	TRBV10-3	CASRDSLMNTEAFF	TGTGCCTCCCGGGACAGCCTTATGAACACTGAAGCTTTCTTT
TRBJ2-7	.	.	TRBV5-5	CASSFTARVTYEQYF	TGTGCCAGCAGCTTCACCGCGAGAGTCACCTACGAGCAGTACTTC
TRBJ2-1	.	.	TRBV27	CASSPFLVSYNEQFF	TGTGCCAGCAGCCCCTTCTTAGTGAGCTACAATGAGCAGTTCTTC
TRBJ2-1	.	.	TRBV4-1	CASSPYEGEISSYNEQFF	TGCGCCAGCAGCCCTTATGAGGGTGAGATTAGCTCCTACAATGAGCAGTTCTTC
TRBJ2-3	TRBD2	.	TRBV7-2	CASSLWAGAVGTDTQYF	TGTGCCAGCAGCTTATGGGCGGGAGCAGTAGGCACAGATACGCAGTATTTT
TRBJ1-1	.	.	TRBV27	CASSGQLNTEAFF	TGTGCCAGCAGTGGACAGTTGAACACTGAAGCTTTCTTT
TRBJ2-1	TRBD2	.	TRBV30	CAWSLAGGLNEQFF	TGTGCCTGGAGTCTAGCGGGAGGGCTCAATGAGCAGTTCTTC
TRBJ2-6	.	medium-sized	TRBV9	CASSVEKPSSGANVLTF	TGTGCCAGCAGCGTAGAGAAACCGAGCTCTGGGGCCAACGTCCTGACTTTC
TRBJ2-2	.	.	TRBV21-1	CASSKTGTSGTDRNTGELFF	TGTGCCAGCAGCAAAACCGGGACTAGCGGGACGGATAGGAACACCGGGGAGCTGTTTTTT
TRBJ2-5	TRBD1	.	TRBV10-3	CAISGGQAQETQYF	TGTGCCATCAGTGGGGGACAGGCCCAAGAGACCCAGTACTTC
TRBJ2-6	.	.	TRBV5-1	CASSLGWSSGANVLTF	TGCGCCAGCAGCTTGGGTTGGAGCTCTGGGGCCAACGTCCTGACTTTC
TRBJ2-1	TRBD2	.	TRBV7-2	CASSFWTSGRLGEQFF	TGTGCCAGCAGCTTCTGGACTAGCGGGAGACTCGGGGAGCAGTTCTTC
TRBJ2-3	.	.	TRBV18	CASSPGRSSTDTQYF	TGTGCCAGCTCACCGGGGCGGAGTAGCACAGATACGCAGTATTTT
TRBJ1-3	.	.	TRBV5-1	CASSLGRGPGNTIYF	TGCGCCAGCAGCTTGGGCAGGGGCCCTGGAAACACCATATATTTT
TRBJ1-4	TRBD1	.	TRBV15	CATSRDRVANEKLFF	TGTGCCACCAGCAGGGACAGGGTGGCTAATGAAAAACTGTTTTTT
TRBJ2-3	TRBD1	.	TRBV5-1	CASRRGQDSTDTQYF	TGCGCCAGCAGACGGGGACAGGATAGCACAGATACGCAGTATTTT
TRBJ2-5	TRBD2	.	TRBV6-5	CASSYLASGRAGAQYF	TGTGCCAGCAGTTACTTGGCTAGCGGGAGGGCCGGGGCCCAGTACTTC
TRBJ2-7	TRBD1	.	TRBV5-5	CASTRDRNSYEQYF	TGTGCCAGCACCAGGGACAGGAACTCCTACGAGCAGTACTTC